The 14 T cell receptor beta chains below come from one sample, sequenced in a study of early stage breast cancer tumors (dated by TCRdb to between 2016 and 2019). The library was built by means of the immunoSEQ multiplex PCR assay. What TCRdb holds here is the immuneACCESS table cut down to in-frame rearrangements. Part of the clones is not present; checked against another copy, under half of the missing clones reflect an unresolved V gene, and the others are unexplained. This sample has more than 55,000 clones in its table, and 65% to 85% of those were observed once. The ten largest account for 4.7% of the sample. The sample was blood. The receptor set was obtained from a person in their 40s with breast cancer.

The chain couples TRBV7-2 to TRBJ2-5, with D tentatively TRBD1 (5 bases). Between the trimmed V and J ends, which lost 3 bases and 2 bases, there was a span of 16 bases. Per the germline V gene, CDR1 is SGHTA and CDR2 is FQGNSA. The CDR3 runs to 16 residues. The CDR3 spells CASSLQPGQGQETQYF. The DNA of the CDR3 is TGTGCCAGCAGCTTGCAGCCTGGTCAGGGACAAGAGACCCAGTACTTC.

As concerns this clone: Other DNA sequences in the same sample also yield this CDR3. The chain uses TRBV14 and TRBJ1-1; possibly TRBD1 for D (6 bases). The CDR3 spans 15 residues. V dropped 4 bases and J dropped 0 bases, with 12 bases sitting between them. The germline gives CDR1 SGHDN, CDR2 FVKESK. The CDR3 protein is CASSRLGQLNTEAFF. CDR3 coding DNA: TGTGCCAGCAGCCGTCTCGGACAGCTGAACACTGAAGCTTTCTTT. Complete variable domain (other parts from reference TRBV14 and TRBJ1-1): EAGVTQFPSHSVIEKGQTVTLRCDPISGHDNLYWYRRVMGKEIKFLLHFVKESKQDESGMPNNRFLAERTGGTYSTLKVQPAELEDSGVYFCASSRLGQLNTEAFFGQGTRLTVV.

The sample holds one count of this clone. This rearrangement joins TRBV7-2 to TRBJ1-4; D may be TRBD1 (5 bases). Trimming shortened V by 3 bases and J by 4 bases, and 15 bases separated the two germline ends. The germline V gene has CDR1 SGHTA and CDR2 FQGNSA. The length of the CDR3 is 16 residues. The CDR3: CASSFRSSQGNEKLFF. CDR3 DNA sequence: TGTGCCAGCAGCTTTCGGAGTTCCCAGGGTAATGAAAAACTGTTTTTT.

V usage is TRBV6-1 and J usage is TRBJ1-4; maybe TRBD1 (5 bases). Germline V lookup: CDR1 MNHNS, CDR2 SASEGT. CDR3 length equals 14 residues. V lost 5 bases and J 8 bases, leaving 15 bases between the germline ends. CDR3 sequence: CASSRDRQREKLFF. The CDR3, as DNA: TGTGCCAGCAGTAGGGACCGTCAACGGGAAAAACTGTTTTTT.

This clone occurred a few times. The chain has TRBV5-8 and TRBJ2-7; possibly TRBD2 for D (6 bases). V lost 3 bases and J 3 bases, leaving 16 bases between the germline ends. Germline lookup yields CDR1 SGHTS and CDR2 YDEGEE. There are 15 residues in the CDR3. This CDR3 is CASSSRLAGFYEQYF. In nucleotides, the CDR3 is TGTGCCAGCAGCTCTCGCCTGGCGGGGTTCTACGAGCAGTACTTC.

The chain carries TRBV11-3 and TRBJ2-2; a possible D gene is TRBD2 (5 bases). V lost 0 bases and J 7 bases, leaving 9 bases between the germline ends. Germline loops: CDR1 SGHNT, CDR2 YENEEA. CDR3 length equals 14 residues. The CDR3 region has the DNA TGTGCCAGCAGCTTAGATCAGGAGGACGGGGAGCTGTTTTTT. This codes for CASSLDQEDGELFF.

This sequence joins TRBV23-1 and TRBJ2-7, with 7 bases lining up with TRBD1. TRBV23-1 is flagged as an ORF with uncertain function. The CDR3 has 15 residues. V lost 0 bases, J lost 2 bases, and 4 bases stayed unmatched. The CDR3 coding sequence is TGCGCCAGCAGTCAATCGGGGGACAGAGCCTACGAGCAGTACTTC. Translating gives CASSQSGDRAYEQYF.

This rearrangement joins TRBV28 to TRBJ2-1; 7 bases align to TRBD1. Germline-derived CDR1 and CDR2 are MDHEN and SYDVKM. The V gene end was trimmed by 5 bases and the J gene end by 15 bases; junction bases not matched to a gene: 10. This CDR3 is 12 amino acids long. CDR3 sequence: CASSTRQGRLFF. CDR3 coding DNA: TGTGCCAGCAGTACCAGACAGGGTAGGTTGTTCTTC.

The gene calls are TRBV5-1 and TRBJ1-1, with a possible D match to TRBD1 (6 bases). V gave up 0 bases and J gave up 4 bases, with 10 bases separating them. The CDR3 extends over 14 amino acids. Germline-derived CDR1 and CDR2 are SGHRS and YFSETQ. CDR3 DNA: TGCGCCAGCAGCTTGGGCCAGGGGAGCACTGAAGCTTTCTTT. Its translation is CASSLGQGSTEAFF.

V is TRBV10-1 and J is TRBJ2-2; 7 nucleotides align to TRBD1. Germline V CDR1 and CDR2: WNHNN, SYGVQD (reference sequence). This CDR3 comprises 15 residues. Germline trimming cut 5 bases from V and 1 base from J; bases unmatched to any gene: 4. CDR3 sequence (DNA): TGCGCCAGCAGTACGGGACAGATGAACACCGGGGAGCTGTTTTTT. This gives the protein CASSTGQMNTGELFF.

This clone has a single count. The chain has TRBV4-1 and TRBJ1-2; 8 bases are a match to TRBD1. The germline V gene has CDR1 MGHRA and CDR2 YSYEKL. The CDR3 sequence is 15 residues long. Trimming at V came to 7 bases and at J to 2 bases, leaving 9 bases not matched to a gene. The CDR3 sequence: CASNLEGQGNYGYTF. The CDR3 coding sequence is TGCGCCAGCAACCTAGAAGGACAGGGAAACTATGGCTACACCTTC.

This clone appeared a few times. The chain couples TRBV6-5 to TRBJ1-5; D gene unclear. This CDR3 comprises 15 residues. Looked up from germline, CDR1 is MNHEY and CDR2 is SVGAGI. V was shortened by 0 bases and J by 5 bases, with 11 bases between the two germline ends. The chain's CDR3 is CASSYSRGVDQPQHF. DNA of the CDR3: TGTGCCAGCAGTTACTCGCGGGGAGTCGATCAGCCCCAGCATTTT.

In its sample, this clone was seen once. The chain recombines TRBV30 with TRBJ2-3; 8 bases are a match to TRBD2. The germline CDR1 and CDR2 sequences are GTSNPN and SVGIG (reference sequence). There are 14 residues in the CDR3. J gave up 4 bases and V 3 bases, and 6 bases lay outside the gene matches. The CDR3 DNA reads TGTGCCTGGAGAAAGACTAGCGCTTCAGATACGCAGTATTTT. Translating it yields CAWRKTSASDTQYF. The whole variable domain, filled in from reference TRBV30 and TRBJ2-3, reads SQTIHQWPATLVQPVGSPLSLECTVEGTSNPNLYWYRQAAGRGLQLLFYSVGIGQISSEVPQNLSASRPQDRQFILSSKKLLLSDSGFYLCAWRKTSASDTQYFGPGTRLTVL.

This clone was detected a few times. The V and J genes are TRBV5-1 and TRBJ1-2; 8 positions agree with TRBD1. The J segment lost 3 bases and the V segment lost 5 bases, leaving 9 bases of the junction unmatched. The CDR3 is 15 amino acids. Germline CDR1 reads SGHRS; CDR2 reads YFSETQ. The CDR3 DNA follows: TGCGCCAGCAGAACAGGGGGGGAGTGGTACTATGGCTACACCTTC. Translation: CASRTGGEWYYGYTF.